Listed here are 26 T cell receptor beta chains from one sample, sequenced in a study of T cells in Graves' hyperthyroidism and ophthalmopathy. Amplified TCR beta CDR3 regions derived from RNA transcripts. During a first-round RT-PCR of the TCR CDR3, the HTBI primer set was used. TCRdb reanalysed the multiplex PCR reads using MiXCR and keeps one entry per CDR3 protein. This sample has 250,000 to 400,000 distinct CDR3 sequences, with roughly an eighth found just once. Sequenced: blood. These receptors were collected from a woman aged 40-49 years with Graves' ophthalmopathy.

This clonotype was seen only a few times. The chain carries TRBV24-1 and TRBJ1-5; D is unresolved. The CDR3 contains 14 residues. The germline V gene encodes CDR1 KGHDR and CDR2 SFDVKD. V lost 4 bases, J lost 5 bases, and 11 bases lay in between. Written as DNA, the CDR3 is TGTGCCACCAGTGACCCCGGAAGGGATCAGCCCCAGCATTTT. Amino acids: CATSDPGRDQPQHF.

The chain uses TRBV19 and TRBJ1-1; 9 bases agree with TRBD1. This CDR3 has 14 residues. V lost 8 bases and J lost 3; bases outside the gene matches: 7. CDR1 is LNHDA, CDR2 SQIVND, per germline (reference sequence). As DNA, the CDR3 is TGTGCCAGTGGAATACAGGGGGCCCACACTGAAGCTTTCTTT. Residues: CASGIQGAHTEAFF. The whole variable domain, remainder taken from reference TRBV19 and TRBJ1-1, is DGGITQSPKYLFRKEGQNVTLSCEQNLNHDAMYWYRQDPGQGLRLIYYSQIVNDFQKGDIAEGYSVSREKKESFPLTVTSAQKNPTAFYLCASGIQGAHTEAFFGQGTRLTVV.

This clonotype has a count of ten or more. This chain uses TRBV4-2 with TRBJ1-5, with 7 bases that match TRBD1. The CDR3 contains 15 residues. Germline V CDR1 and CDR2: LGHNA, YNFKEQ. Trimming took 1 base from V and 7 from J; bases not matched to a gene: 7. The CDR3 sequence: CASSQVEGGEQPQHF. DNA for the CDR3: TGTGCCAGCAGCCAAGTAGAAGGGGGCGAACAGCCCCAGCATTTT.

This clonotype came up many times. The V gene is TRBV2, the J gene TRBJ1-3; the match to TRBD1 covers 8 bases. V lost 5 bases to trimming and J lost 2 bases; unmatched junction nucleotides: 2. The CDR3 totals 14 residues. CDR1 and CDR2 from the germline V gene are SNHLY and FYNNEI. The chain's CDR3 is CASSMTGAGNTIYF. The CDR3 DNA reads as TGTGCCAGCAGTATGACAGGGGCTGGAAACACCATATATTTT.

This clonotype was counted ten times or more. The chain carries TRBV11-2 and TRBJ2-1; 8 bases are shared with TRBD2. CDR3 length equals 17 residues. The germline gives CDR1 SGHAT, CDR2 FQNNGV. After removal of 5 bases from V and 2 bases from J, the junction contained 11 bases not matched to a gene. DNA for the CDR3: TGTGCCAGCAGCCGGGTTGCGGGAGGTCTCGCCTACAATGAGCAGTTCTTC. Amino acids: CASSRVAGGLAYNEQFF.

This clonotype was observed many times. V usage is TRBV27 and J usage is TRBJ2-1; D might be TRBD2 (6 bases). Trimming stripped 5 bases from V and 8 bases from J, with 16 bases between. The germline gives CDR1 MNHEY, CDR2 SMNVEV (reference sequence). The CDR3 contains 14 residues. CDR3 bases: TGTGCCAGCAGTCTACCGGGGGAGTACGATGAGCAGTTCTTC. Its translation is CASSLPGEYDEQFF.

This clonotype was seen repeatedly, ten times or more. The V gene is TRBV27, the J gene TRBJ2-7, with D maybe TRBD2 (5 bases). Germline CDR1 reads MNHEY; CDR2 reads SMNVEV (reference sequence). The CDR3 spans 13 residues. Deletions cut 3 bases from V and 3 bases from J, with 9 bases between. The CDR3 here is CASSLSRGYEQYF. CDR3 nucleotides: TGTGCCAGCAGTTTGAGTCGGGGCTACGAGCAGTACTTC.

The V call is TRBV2, the J call TRBJ1-2, with 7 bases aligning to TRBD1. Germline values: CDR1 SNHLY, CDR2 FYNNEI. CDR3 length equals 15 residues. The V segment lost 7 bases and the J segment 2 bases; nucleotides outside the gene matches: 10. CDR3 protein: CASTRTGVANYGYTF. In DNA, the CDR3 is TGTGCCAGCACCCGCACAGGGGTGGCGAACTATGGCTACACCTTC.

This clonotype was recorded many times. The rearrangement uses TRBV10-3 and TRBJ1-3; 8 bases match TRBD1. The length of the CDR3 is 15 residues. The germline gives CDR1 ENHRY, CDR2 SYGVKD. V dropped 5 bases and J dropped 3; count of bases not matched to a gene: 6. CDR3 sequence reads: CAISFDRGYGNTIYF. CDR3 sequence (DNA): TGTGCCATCAGTTTCGACAGGGGATATGGAAACACCATATATTTT.

This clonotype was seen at least ten times. The chain recombines TRBV11-3 with TRBJ2-5; 9 nucleotides align to TRBD2. The V gene's germline CDR1 is SGHNT and CDR2 YENEEA. With V trimmed by 5 bases and J by 0 bases, 1 base remained unmatched. The CDR3 is 14 amino acids. CDR3 DNA: TGTGCCAGCAGCCCTAGCGGGGACCAAGAGACCCAGTACTTC. Its translation: CASSPSGDQETQYF.

J is TRBJ1-6 and V is TRBV12-3 or TRBV12-4, with D maybe TRBD1 (5 bases). This CDR3 has 15 residues. V was cut by 8 bases and J by 8 bases, with 19 bases left in between. The CDR3 loop reads CASVRSGGTYSPLHF. For the CDR3, the DNA is TGTGCCAGCGTCCGCTCCGGGGGGACCTATTCACCCCTCCACTTT.

The rearrangement links TRBV4-2 to TRBJ1-4; D unresolved. With 2 bases removed from V and 2 bases from J, the gap between germline ends came to 9 bases. The CDR3 runs 15 residues. From germline, CDR1 is LGHNA and CDR2 YNFKEQ. The CDR3 sequence: CASSQYRGTNEKLFF. CDR3 DNA sequence: TGTGCCAGCAGCCAATACAGAGGTACTAATGAAAAACTGTTTTTT.

The chain is built from TRBV5-4 and TRBJ1-1; 7 nucleotides agree with TRBD1. Trimming removed 0 bases from V and 1 base from J; junction bases left unmatched: 9. Germline values: CDR1 SGHNT, CDR2 YYREEE (reference sequence). The length of the CDR3 is 17 residues. As DNA, the CDR3 is TGTGCCAGCAGCTTGGACCTCCCCGGGACAGAGAACACTGAAGCTTTCTTT. It yields the protein CASSLDLPGTENTEAFF.

This clonotype was seen a handful of times. This chain links TRBV4-1 with TRBJ2-5; D gene unclear. The CDR3 length is 14 residues. V was shortened by 0 bases and J by 4 bases, with 9 bases between the two germline ends. Germline values: CDR1 MGHRA, CDR2 YSYEKL. Here the CDR3 reads CASSQDPNAETQYF. CDR3 nucleotide sequence: TGCGCCAGCAGCCAAGATCCGAACGCAGAGACCCAGTACTTC.

Ten or more counts support this clonotype. The chain has TRBV6-2 or TRBV6-3 and TRBJ2-5; 8 bases line up with TRBD2. The CDR3 has 16 residues. Germline V gives CDR1 MNHEY, CDR2 SVGEGT. The ends lost 9 bases at V and 5 bases at J; junction bases unmatched: 17. The CDR3 is CASKDLKRGPRETQYF. The DNA of the CDR3 is TGTGCCAGTAAAGACTTGAAGCGGGGGCCGAGGGAGACCCAGTACTTC.

This clonotype was observed many times. The chain joins TRBV11-2 to TRBJ2-1; unclear D gene. Trimming removed 0 bases at V and 9 bases at J, with 6 bases between. The CDR3 contains 12 residues. CDR1 is SGHAT, CDR2 FQNNGV, per germline. The CDR3 sequence: CASSLDLGEQFF. The CDR3, as DNA: TGTGCCAGCAGCTTAGATCTCGGTGAGCAGTTCTTC.

Turning to this clonotype: With a much larger clone just one base away, this may be a read error. The chain joins TRBV7-9 to TRBJ2-7; 12 positions match TRBD1. The germline CDR1 and CDR2 sequences are SEHNR and FQNEAQ (reference sequence). V dropped 2 bases and J dropped 5; count of bases not matched to a gene: 7. CDR3 length: 16 amino acids. The CDR3 sequence: CASSLPGGTGGDEQYF. The DNA for the CDR3 is TGTGCCAGCAGCTTACCAGGCGGGACAGGGGGCGACGAGCAGTACTTC.

This clonotype has ten or more counts. This chain joins TRBV6-2 or TRBV6-3 and TRBJ2-7; D tentatively reads TRBD1 or TRBD2 (5 bases each). The CDR3 is made up of 13 amino acids. The V and J ends lost 4 bases and 3 bases respectively, with 10 bases between them. Germline V gene lookup returns CDR1 MNHEY and CDR2 SVGEGT. The CDR3 spells CASSLGPNYEQYF. For the CDR3, the DNA is TGTGCCAGCAGTTTGGGACCTAACTACGAGCAGTACTTC.

This clonotype occurred many times. The chain uses TRBV3-1 and TRBJ1-2; D unresolved. CDR1 and CDR2 from the germline V gene are LGHDT and YNNKEL (reference sequence). Trimming took off 4 bases at V and 3 bases at J, with 6 bases between the two ends. The CDR3 contains 12 residues. The CDR3 region is CASSRTDYGYTF. As DNA, the CDR3 is TGTGCCAGCAGCCGGACGGACTATGGCTACACCTTC.

This chain links TRBV20-1 with TRBJ2-4; D may be TRBD2 (7 bases). Looked up from germline, CDR1 is DFQATT and CDR2 is SNEGSKA (reference sequence). The length of the CDR3 is 15 residues. Between the trimmed V and J ends, which lost 3 bases and 3 bases, there was a span of 15 bases. This chain's CDR3 is CSASLGGLDKNIQYF. CDR3 in DNA: TGCAGTGCTAGTCTGGGGGGGCTAGACAAAAACATTCAGTACTTC.

This chain joins TRBV5-6 and TRBJ1-5; D not resolved. Trimming left V 2 bases short and J 1 base short, with 7 bases between. In germline, CDR1 is SGHDT, CDR2 YYEEEE. CDR3 size: 14 residues. CDR3 nucleotide sequence: TGTGCCAGCAGCTTCATGGGGAGCAATCAGCCCCAGCATTTT. Translated, it gives CASSFMGSNQPQHF.

This clonotype appeared a few times. This chain uses TRBV2 with TRBJ1-1; TRBD1 agrees at 11 bases. This CDR3 spans 16 amino acids. J was trimmed by 0 bases and V by 7 bases; bases with no gene match: 7. From germline, CDR1 is SNHLY and CDR2 FYNNEI. The CDR3 DNA reads as TGTGCCAGCAACTGGGGACAGGGGGACATGAACACTGAAGCTTTCTTT. Amino acid sequence: CASNWGQGDMNTEAFF.

This clonotype was counted only a few times. The gene calls are TRBV3-1 and TRBJ2-1; tentatively, D is TRBD1 (5 bases). The ends were cut back, 0 bases at V and 8 bases at J, with 14 bases in the middle. The germline V gene has CDR1 LGHDT and CDR2 YNNKEL (reference sequence). The CDR3 runs 15 residues. CDR3 nucleotides: TGTGCCAGCAGCCAAGATGTGGTCGGCAGGGATGAGCAGTTCTTC. As protein: CASSQDVVGRDEQFF.

This clonotype has at least ten counts. The J gene is TRBJ2-3, the V gene TRBV7-6, with a tentative D call TRBD2 (6 bases). V dropped 0 bases and J dropped 4 bases, with 17 bases sitting between them. Per the germline V gene, CDR1 is SGHVS and CDR2 is FNYEAQ. The CDR3 sequence is 17 residues long. The CDR3 region has the DNA TGTGCCAGCAGCTTAGCGGGGAGCGGGCTAGCACCAGATACGCAGTATTTT. Translation: CASSLAGSGLAPDTQYF.

This clonotype was found many times. This sequence joins TRBV28 and TRBJ2-7; possibly TRBD1 for D (5 bases). This CDR3 is 15 amino acids long. CDR1 is MDHEN and CDR2 is SYDVKM in the germline V gene. Trimming cost V 5 bases and J 2 bases, with 16 bases left between them. The CDR3 spells CASSAPRQGTYEQYF. The CDR3 DNA sequence: TGTGCCAGCAGTGCCCCCCGTCAGGGTACCTACGAGCAGTACTTC.

This clonotype was detected many times. The CDR3 sequence: CASSQTSGQETQYF. Here the CDR3 DNA reads TGTGCCAGCAGCCAGACTAGCGGCCAAGAGACCCAGTACTTC. V gene TRBV3-1 combines with J gene TRBJ2-5; 9 nucleotides align to TRBD2. Germline V gene lookup returns CDR1 LGHDT and CDR2 YNNKEL (reference sequence). This CDR3 region has 14 residues. V dropped 3 bases and J dropped 1; count of bases not matched to a gene: 0.